These T cell receptor beta chains were read from a single sample in a study of T-cell memory formation after mild COVID-19. MiXCR, run by TCRdb on the 5' RACE reads, gives a single entry per CDR3 protein. The sample consists of hundreds of thousands of distinct CDR3 sequences, approximately 13% of them appearing once. The sample comprised PBMCs or a T cell subset sorted from them (not recorded which). Source of these receptors: a man between 18 and 29 years old who had mild COVID-19 (a few samples of this study predate the infection). Cell type and time point are not known. The CDR3 runs from the conserved cysteine through the conserved F or W. A D gene is named only where the DNA matches it firmly. Size values are once, few and many counts, or a class for expanded clones, and some rows have none.

CDR3nt | CDR3aa | d_gene | j_gene | len | v_gene | abundance
TGTGCCAGTTCAATTAGAGGGCCTTCAAACTATGGCTACACCTTC | CASSIRGPSNYGYTF | - | TRBJ1-2 | 15 | TRBV19 | -
TGCGCCAGCAGCCAAGATTTACAGATCTACAATGAGCAGTTCTTC | CASSQDLQIYNEQFF | - | TRBJ2-1 | 15 | TRBV4-3 | -
TGTGCCAGCAGCCACCTGGGGGTGGCCGATGAGCAGTTCTTC | CASSHLGVADEQFF | - | TRBJ2-1 | 14 | TRBV7-6 | once
TGTGCCAGCAGGCCCCTGACAGGGAGTAGCAATCAGCCCCAGCATTTT | CASRPLTGSSNQPQHF | TRBD1 | TRBJ1-5 | 16 | TRBV6-5 | -
TGTGCCAGCAAGTTCGCGGGGGCCGAAAAACTGTTTTTT | CASKFAGAEKLFF | - | TRBJ1-4 | 13 | TRBV27 | few
TGCAGCGTTGAAGATACGGACGGGGCCAACGTCCTGACTTTC | CSVEDTDGANVLTF | - | TRBJ2-6 | 14 | TRBV29-1 | many
TGTGCCAGCAGCCCAAGAGGGACTAACCCTGGAGATACGCAGTATTTT | CASSPRGTNPGDTQYF | TRBD2 | TRBJ2-3 | 16 | TRBV9 | -
TGTGCCAGCGGCAGGGGGCTGGCGGGCAATCAGCCCCAGCATTTT | CASGRGLAGNQPQHF | TRBD1 | TRBJ1-5 | 15 | TRBV6-2/TRBV6-3 | few
TGCGCCAGCAGCTTGACAGGAAGCCCGAGTTACAATGAGCAGTTCTTC | CASSLTGSPSYNEQFF | - | TRBJ2-1 | 16 | TRBV5-1 | -
TGCGCCAGCAGCCAAGATTGGGGACAGGGGAATCAGCCCCAGCATTTT | CASSQDWGQGNQPQHF | TRBD1 | TRBJ1-5 | 16 | TRBV4-3 | -
TGCGCCAGCAGCTTGGGCGGACAGGGTCAGAACATTCAGTACTTC | CASSLGGQGQNIQYF | TRBD1 | TRBJ2-4 | 15 | TRBV5-1 | -
TGTGCCAGCAGCCATTCTCCCCTGCCCGGGGAGCTGTTTTTT | CASSHSPLPGELFF | - | TRBJ2-2 | 14 | TRBV3-1 | -
TGTGCCAGCAGCTTAGTCGCTGGGGCCGGAGAGACCCAGTACTTC | CASSLVAGAGETQYF | - | TRBJ2-5 | 15 | TRBV7-2 | -
TGTGCCACCAGCAGAGACCCCAAGCGGGGGCGGCATGAGCAGTTCTTC | CATSRDPKRGRHEQFF | TRBD2 | TRBJ2-1 | 16 | TRBV15 | few
TGTGCCAGCAGCTTAGACGACAGGGGGTTCAATGAGCAGTTCTTC | CASSLDDRGFNEQFF | TRBD1 | TRBJ2-1 | 15 | TRBV7-2 | few
TGTGCCAGCAGTTACTCGAGATTGCTGGCGGGGGGGTTCACAGATACGCAGTATTTT | CASSYSRLLAGGFTDTQYF | TRBD2 | TRBJ2-3 | 19 | TRBV6-6 | -
TGTGCCAGCAGCGGCACAGGGTCGGACACAGATACGCAGTATTTT | CASSGTGSDTDTQYF | - | TRBJ2-3 | 15 | TRBV7-3 | -
TGCAGTGCTAGAGTGCCTAGCGGGGGTTACGAGCAGTACTTC | CSARVPSGGYEQYF | TRBD2 | TRBJ2-7 | 14 | TRBV20-1 | many
TGTGCCTGGAGTGTGGGGGGCGGAAGTGAAGAGCAGTACTTC | CAWSVGGGSEEQYF | - | TRBJ2-7 | 14 | TRBV30 | -
TGCGCCAGCAGCCAAGGTCACAAGGGGGACTATGGCTACACCTTC | CASSQGHKGDYGYTF | - | TRBJ1-2 | 15 | TRBV4-3 | -
TGTGCCAGCAGGCAGGGACGAACCGGGGAGCTGTTTTTT | CASRQGRTGELFF | - | TRBJ2-2 | 13 | TRBV7-3 | many
TGCGCCAGCAGCTTTTTGGGGCTCGGCACAGATACGCAGTATTTT | CASSFLGLGTDTQYF | - | TRBJ2-3 | 15 | TRBV5-1 | -
TGTGCCAGCAGCCCGGGACTAGCGGAGTCAAATACGCAGTATTTT | CASSPGLAESNTQYF | TRBD2 | TRBJ2-3 | 15 | TRBV7-3 | -
TGTGCCAGCACCCGCAGAGGGACATCCACATCGGATGAGCAGTTCTTC | CASTRRGTSTSDEQFF | - | TRBJ2-1 | 16 | TRBV7-2 | many
TGTGCCAGCAGTTACGATTGGGACAGGGGTCTCGGGCAGTACTTC | CASSYDWDRGLGQYF | TRBD1 | TRBJ2-7 | 15 | TRBV12-3/TRBV12-4 | -
TGCGCCAGCAGCTGGGGGACAGGGGGTTTCGATGAGCAGTTCTTC | CASSWGTGGFDEQFF | TRBD1 | TRBJ2-1 | 15 | TRBV5-1 | -